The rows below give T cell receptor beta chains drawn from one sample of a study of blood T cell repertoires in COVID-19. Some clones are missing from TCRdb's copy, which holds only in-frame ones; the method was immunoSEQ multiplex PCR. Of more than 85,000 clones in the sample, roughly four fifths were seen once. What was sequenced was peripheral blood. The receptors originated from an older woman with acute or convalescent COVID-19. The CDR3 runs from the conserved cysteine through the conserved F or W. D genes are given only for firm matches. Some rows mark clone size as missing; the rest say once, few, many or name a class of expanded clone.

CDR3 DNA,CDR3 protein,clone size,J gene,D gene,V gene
TGTGCCAGCAGCCTAGGTGCGGGGGCCAATTCACCCCTCCACTTT,CASSLGAGANSPLHF,.,TRBJ1-6,.,TRBV14
TGTGCCAGCAACTTCGGGGAGACCCAGTACTTC,CASNFGETQYF,once,TRBJ2-5,.,TRBV3-1/TRBV3-2
TGTGCCAGCAGTTCCACGACAGGGAAAAGTGGCTACACCTTC,CASSSTTGKSGYTF,few,TRBJ1-2,TRBD1,TRBV6-2/TRBV6-3
TGTGCCAGCAGCTCCAACCCCTATTCTCCGGGACTAGCGGGGGATGAGCAGTTCTTC,CASSSNPYSPGLAGDEQFF,.,TRBJ2-1,TRBD2,TRBV7-9
TGCGCCAGCAGTGACCCCCCAGGACTGCGGGATGTCACAGATACGCAGTATTTT,CASSDPPGLRDVTDTQYF,.,TRBJ2-3,.,TRBV10-1
TGTGCCAGCAGCCACCATGACAGGGGCGGGGGCTACACCTTC,CASSHHDRGGGYTF,once,TRBJ1-2,TRBD1,TRBV3-1/TRBV3-2
TGCGCCAGCAGCCGCGGGGTCGATACTGAAGCTTTCTTT,CASSRGVDTEAFF,.,TRBJ1-1,.,TRBV5-1
TGTGCCAGCAGCGCACCTAGCGGGGGGACAGATACGCAGTATTTT,CASSAPSGGTDTQYF,.,TRBJ2-3,TRBD2,TRBV5-4
TGTGCCAGCAGCTCCCGGGACACCCAAACTAATGAAAAACTGTTTTTT,CASSSRDTQTNEKLFF,.,TRBJ1-4,.,TRBV13
TGTGCCAGCAGCTCTCCGGGTCGTGGAAACACCATATATTTT,CASSSPGRGNTIYF,few,TRBJ1-3,.,TRBV5-5
TGTGCCAGCAGTAGACAGGGGAAGGTGTATGGCTACACCTTC,CASSRQGKVYGYTF,.,TRBJ1-2,TRBD1,TRBV6-5
TGCAGCGTTGAGGCGGGAGCGGCCAAAAACATTCAGTACTTC,CSVEAGAAKNIQYF,.,TRBJ2-4,TRBD2,TRBV29-1
TGTGCCTGGAGTGGGACTCTCTCTGGAAACACCATATATTTT,CAWSGTLSGNTIYF,.,TRBJ1-3,.,TRBV30
TGTGCCAGCAGCGCGGGACAGCCATCGACAGGCTACGAGCAGTACTTC,CASSAGQPSTGYEQYF,.,TRBJ2-7,.,TRBV2
TGTGCCAGCAGCAAACAGGGGACCTACGAGCAGTACTTC,CASSKQGTYEQYF,once,TRBJ2-7,TRBD1,TRBV6-5
TGTGCCAGCAGTTTTGGGACAGGGAACTATGGCTACACCTTC,CASSFGTGNYGYTF,.,TRBJ1-2,TRBD1,TRBV28
TGTGCCAGCAGTTTACGGGACAGGGGGCTTGAGACCCAGTACTTC,CASSLRDRGLETQYF,.,TRBJ2-5,TRBD1,TRBV27
TGTGCCAGTAGTCAGGGGAGAGGATACGAGCAGTACTTC,CASSQGRGYEQYF,.,TRBJ2-7,.,TRBV19
TGTGCCAGTAGGATACAGGGGGACAGGGGGCAAGAGACCCAGTACTTC,CASRIQGDRGQETQYF,once,TRBJ2-5,TRBD1,TRBV19
TGTGCCAGCAGCCACCTCTGGGAGGTAGGTCGGCTAGCGGGGACCACAGATACGCAGTATTTT,CASSHLWEVGRLAGTTDTQYF,.,TRBJ2-3,TRBD2,TRBV3-1/TRBV3-2
TGCGCCAGCAGCCAAGTTGAGACAGGGTACGATTCACCCCTCCACTTT,CASSQVETGYDSPLHF,.,TRBJ1-6,TRBD1,TRBV4-1
TGTGCCAGCAGCCCCGAGGGGACAGGGGTGAACACTGAAGCTTTCTTT,CASSPEGTGVNTEAFF,once,TRBJ1-1,TRBD1,TRBV7-9
TGTGCCAGCAGTTTATCGTCCGGGTTTGGCTACACCTTC,CASSLSSGFGYTF,once,TRBJ1-2,.,TRBV27
TGTGCCAGCAGTTTACTAACAGGGCGAACTGAAGCTTTCTTT,CASSLLTGRTEAFF,.,TRBJ1-1,.,TRBV28
TGCGCCAGCAGCCACCAGGGCGGGGAAGAGACCCAGTACTTC,CASSHQGGEETQYF,.,TRBJ2-5,.,TRBV5-1
TGTGCCAGCAGCCCCCCCGGGGAAGGCTACAATGAGCAGTTCTTC,CASSPPGEGYNEQFF,.,TRBJ2-1,.,TRBV5-4
TGTGCCAGCAGTAAACGGACAGGGGGAGGCGATGAGCAGTTCTTC,CASSKRTGGGDEQFF,.,TRBJ2-1,TRBD1,TRBV27
TGTGCCAGCAAAACGACGCGGGGTAGTGAAAAACTGTTTTTT,CASKTTRGSEKLFF,.,TRBJ1-4,.,TRBV27
TGCAGCGTGAACCCTATACCCGGGGGTAGCGCAATATACAATGAGCAGTTCTTC,CSVNPIPGGSAIYNEQFF,.,TRBJ2-1,.,TRBV29-1
TGCGCCAGCAGCCGGGACCGGGACAGGGCATACTATGGCTACACCTTC,CASSRDRDRAYYGYTF,.,TRBJ1-2,TRBD1,TRBV4-1
TGTGCCAGCAGCTTAGTTGGACAGGGGGAGCATGGCTACACCTTC,CASSLVGQGEHGYTF,.,TRBJ1-2,TRBD1,TRBV13
TGTGCCAGCAGAACTAGTACCGGGGAGCTGTTTTTT,CASRTSTGELFF,.,TRBJ2-2,.,TRBV28
TGTGCCAGCAGCCCTGATGCGGGGGAATACAATGAGCAGTTCTTC,CASSPDAGEYNEQFF,.,TRBJ2-1,TRBD2,TRBV6-4
TGTGCCAGCAGTGAAAAACAGGGGTTTGGCTACACCTTC,CASSEKQGFGYTF,.,TRBJ1-2,TRBD1,TRBV6-1
TGTGCCTGGAGTGGGTTAGCGGGAGTGGGGGAGACCCAGTACTTC,CAWSGLAGVGETQYF,.,TRBJ2-5,TRBD2,TRBV30
TGTGCCAGCACGGGACAGTTGAACACTGAAGCTTTCTTT,CASTGQLNTEAFF,few,TRBJ1-1,TRBD1,TRBV6-5
TGTGCCAGCAGCCTAGCGGGGGGGCCCACCGGGGAGCTGTTTTTT,CASSLAGGPTGELFF,.,TRBJ2-2,TRBD2,TRBV6-2/TRBV6-3
TGTGCCTGGAGTGCAACAGGGGCGGATGAAAAACTGTTTTTT,CAWSATGADEKLFF,few,TRBJ1-4,TRBD1,TRBV30
TGTGCCAGCAGCTTTCCAAACAGGGCTGGGGAGACCCAGTACTTC,CASSFPNRAGETQYF,.,TRBJ2-5,.,TRBV3-1/TRBV3-2
TGTGCCAGCAGTTACGCGGGACAGAGTGATAGCAATCAGCCCCAGCATTTT,CASSYAGQSDSNQPQHF,once,TRBJ1-5,TRBD1,TRBV7-9
TGTGCCATCAGCGCAAACCAGGGGGGAGACTATGGCTACACCTTC,CAISANQGGDYGYTF,.,TRBJ1-2,TRBD1,TRBV10-3
TGTGCCAGCAGCAGAGGGCTGGCAGGGAGGTCCGGGGAGCTGTTTTTT,CASSRGLAGRSGELFF,.,TRBJ2-2,.,TRBV2
TGTGCCAGCAGTTACGGTGGAGAGAACACTGAAGCTTTCTTT,CASSYGGENTEAFF,.,TRBJ1-1,.,TRBV6-5
TGTGCCAGCAGCCCCGGGACTCCGGAGACCCAGTACTTC,CASSPGTPETQYF,.,TRBJ2-5,.,TRBV7-9
TGTGCCAGCAGCTCTACCGGGACTGCCTCCTACGAGCAGTACTTC,CASSSTGTASYEQYF,.,TRBJ2-7,.,TRBV11-1
TGTGCCAGCTCACGGACCCCTCCGGGACAGGGAAACGAGCAGTACTTC,CASSRTPPGQGNEQYF,.,TRBJ2-7,TRBD1,TRBV18
TGTGCCAGCAGTCTGCACCCTACAGGGCCGCGGGGCTACACCTTC,CASSLHPTGPRGYTF,few,TRBJ1-2,.,TRBV28
TGTGCCAGCAGTTCTAGCGGGGTCAGCTCCTACAATGAGCAGTTCTTC,CASSSSGVSSYNEQFF,.,TRBJ2-1,TRBD2,TRBV6-5
TGTGCCATCGAGCGGGACGGGTCCTACGAGCAGTACTTC,CAIERDGSYEQYF,.,TRBJ2-7,TRBD2,TRBV11-2
TGTGCCAGCATCGGTGCAAGGTTGGGGGGGGTAGGAGAAGCTTTCTTT,CASIGARLGGVGEAFF,few,TRBJ1-1,.,TRBV28
TGTGCCAGCAGCTTGGTTTGGACAGGGGTGGATACAGATACGCAGTATTTT,CASSLVWTGVDTDTQYF,.,TRBJ2-3,TRBD1,TRBV5-6
TGTGCCAGTAGGCAAAAAGCGGGGAGCTCCTACGAGCAGTACTTC,CASRQKAGSSYEQYF,.,TRBJ2-7,TRBD2,TRBV19
TGCGCCAGCAGCTCGGTGGACGGGACAGGGTACGGTGGCTACACCTTC,CASSSVDGTGYGGYTF,.,TRBJ1-2,TRBD1,TRBV5-1
TGTGCCAGCAACACAGGGGTCGATGGCTACACCTTC,CASNTGVDGYTF,.,TRBJ1-2,TRBD1,TRBV6-5
TGTGCCAGCAGCTTGGGACTGCTCTCTGGAAACACCATATATTTT,CASSLGLLSGNTIYF,.,TRBJ1-3,.,TRBV7-2